These 20 T cell receptor beta chains share one sample of origin, sequenced in a study of blood T cell repertoires in COVID-19. Profiling relied on immunoSEQ multiplex PCR, and the TCRdb table lists in-frame clones only, not all of them. This sample has tens of thousands of clones; approximately 90% occur once, and the top ten carry 6.2%. Sample: peripheral blood. The receptors were sampled from a man aged 35 to 55 with acute or convalescent COVID-19.

This chain joins TRBV12-2 and TRBJ1-1; the table's D gene call, TRBD1, was not cross checked with the DNA. TRBV12-2 is annotated as a pseudogene. This CDR3 has 12 residues. The CDR3 DNA reads as TGTGCAAGTCGCTTAGGGACACCCAAAGCTTTCTTT. Its protein is CASRLGTPKAFF.

The chain has TRBV20-1 and TRBJ2-7; 10 bases match TRBD2. Germline V CDR1 and CDR2: DFQATT, SNEGSKA (reference sequence). CDR3 size: 11 residues. Germline trimming cut 7 bases from V and 3 bases from J; bases unmatched to any gene: 0. CDR3: CSVAGGYEQYF. The CDR3, as DNA: TGCAGTGTAGCGGGAGGCTACGAGCAGTACTTC.

The CDR3 spells CASSIGAGASDGYTF. CDR3 in DNA: TGTGCCAGTAGTATTGGGGCAGGGGCTAGTGATGGCTACACCTTC. The J gene is TRBJ1-2, the V gene TRBV19; weak D call: TRBD1 (6 bases). Trimming left V 3 bases short and J 6 bases short, with 17 bases between. The CDR3 has 15 residues. In germline, CDR1 is LNHDA, CDR2 SQIVND (reference sequence).

This sequence joins TRBV13 and TRBJ1-6, with 8 positions matching TRBD1. Germline V gene lookup returns CDR1 PRHDT and CDR2 FYEKMQ (reference sequence). V lost 4 bases to trimming and J lost 10 bases; unmatched junction nucleotides: 6. There are 14 residues in the CDR3. CDR3 loop: CASSYGDRGSPLHF. The CDR3 DNA reads TGTGCCAGCAGCTATGGTGACAGGGGCTCACCCCTCCACTTT.

The chain combines TRBV5-1 with TRBJ1-3; no clear D gene. Trimming cost V 0 bases and J 0 bases, with 7 bases left between them. The CDR3 consists of 15 residues. Per the germline V gene, CDR1 is SGHRS and CDR2 is YFSETQ. CDR3 loop: CASSLALRSGNTIYF. DNA of the CDR3: TGCGCCAGCAGCTTGGCGCTGCGCTCTGGAAACACCATATATTTT.

The chain employs TRBV6-5 and TRBJ2-7, with D perhaps TRBD2 (5 bases). The germline V gene has CDR1 MNHEY and CDR2 SVGAGI. V shed 5 bases and J shed 2 bases, with 10 bases lying between them. There are 13 residues in the CDR3. Here the CDR3 DNA reads TGTGCCAGCAGTCTCCTCGGGACCTACGAGCAGTACTTC. This translates into CASSLLGTYEQYF.

The V gene is TRBV5-4, the J gene TRBJ2-7, with TRBD2 as a possible D gene (5 bases). Trimming removed 3 bases from V and 0 bases from J, with 10 bases in between. The length of the CDR3 is 14 residues. The germline gives CDR1 SGHNT, CDR2 YYREEE (reference sequence). CDR3 residues: CASSSGLISYEQYF. The CDR3 nucleotides read TGTGCCAGCAGCTCCGGACTGATCTCCTACGAGCAGTACTTC.

The chain is built from TRBV6-5 and TRBJ1-1, with TRBD1 identical over 7 bases. Trimming took 6 bases from V and 6 from J; bases not matched to a gene: 13. Germline CDR1 is MNHEY and CDR2 is SVGAGI. The CDR3 has 15 residues. The CDR3 DNA follows: TGTGCCAGCAGGACCCTAAGGGACAGCATCTCTGAAGCTTTCTTT. Translated, it gives CASRTLRDSISEAFF.

The chain carries TRBV18 and TRBJ1-5; D remains ambiguous. Trimming cost V 3 bases and J 10 bases, with 16 bases left between them. CDR3 length: 14 residues. In germline, CDR1 is KGHSH, CDR2 LQKENI. CDR3 nucleotides: TGTGCCAGCTCACCCATTAGCGGGGAGGGACCCCAGCATTTT. Its protein is CASSPISGEGPQHF.

The chain joins TRBV2 to TRBJ1-2, with D uncertain. CDR3 length: 15 amino acids. The germline gives CDR1 SNHLY, CDR2 FYNNEI. V was pared by 6 bases and J by 2 bases, with 16 bases between. The CDR3 sequence is CASSPPGPGNYGYTF. CDR3 nucleotide sequence: TGTGCCAGCAGCCCCCCTGGCCCGGGGAACTATGGCTACACCTTC.

The V call is TRBV23-1, the J call TRBJ2-3, with 10 bases that match TRBD1. TRBV23-1 has ORF status, its function being uncertain. The V segment lost 8 bases and the J segment 5 bases; nucleotides outside the gene matches: 7. The CDR3 has 14 residues. CDR3 nucleotides: TGCGCCAGCGTACGACAGGGGGCCGGAGATACGCAGTATTTT. Translation gives CASVRQGAGDTQYF.

The chain employs TRBV5-1 and TRBJ2-1; 10 positions match TRBD2. Germline CDR1 reads SGHRS; CDR2 reads YFSETQ. The trim removed 6 bases at V and 9 bases at J, leaving 12 bases unmatched. The CDR3 spans 15 residues. CDR3 sequence reads: CASTPTAGGPSEQFF. The CDR3 DNA sequence: TGCGCCAGCACCCCGACAGCGGGAGGGCCTAGTGAGCAGTTCTTC.

This chain joins TRBV10-2 and TRBJ2-5; D is perhaps TRBD1 (5 bases). This CDR3 region has 14 residues. CDR1 and CDR2 (germline): WSHSY, SAAADI. V dropped 6 bases and J dropped 2 bases, with 13 bases sitting between them. DNA of the CDR3: TGCGCCAGCAGCCCCCCAGGGTATCAAGAGACCCAGTACTTC. Amino acids: CASSPPGYQETQYF.

This sequence joins TRBV10-1 and TRBJ2-7; no firm D call. CDR3 length equals 12 residues. Germline CDR1 reads WNHNN; CDR2 reads SYGVQD (reference sequence). V lost 3 bases, J lost 3 bases, and 6 bases lay in between. Written as DNA, the CDR3 is TGCGCCAGCAGTGAATCGGGCTACGAGCAGTACTTC. The encoded protein is CASSESGYEQYF.

This chain uses TRBV4-1 with TRBJ2-7; D may be TRBD1 (6 bases). Trimming left V 0 bases short and J 3 bases short, with 18 bases between. Germline lookup yields CDR1 MGHRA and CDR2 YSYEKL. The CDR3 consists of 17 residues. The CDR3 sequence is CASSQEGASGLNYEQYF. The CDR3 DNA is TGCGCCAGCAGCCAAGAGGGGGCCTCGGGGCTAAACTACGAGCAGTACTTC.

The chain has TRBV6-5 and TRBJ2-1; tentatively, D is TRBD2 (5 bases). V dropped 0 bases and J dropped 0 bases, with 6 bases sitting between them. Germline assignment: CDR1 MNHEY and CDR2 SVGAGI. The CDR3 runs to 15 residues. CDR3 region: CASSYSSGSYNEQFF. The CDR3, as DNA: TGTGCCAGCAGTTACTCAAGCGGCTCCTACAATGAGCAGTTCTTC.

This chain joins TRBV19 and TRBJ2-1, with 8 bases lining up with TRBD2. The CDR3 consists of 14 residues. The germline gives CDR1 LNHDA, CDR2 SQIVND (reference sequence). Trimming cost V 8 bases and J 0 bases; bases outside gene matches: 3. DNA for the CDR3: TGTGCCAGTGGTAGCGGGAACTCCTACAATGAGCAGTTCTTC. Protein product: CASGSGNSYNEQFF.

The chain uses TRBV11-2 and TRBJ2-4, with D possibly being TRBD1 (5 bases). This CDR3 is built from 12 residues. CDR1 and CDR2 (germline): SGHAT, FQNNGV. V was cut by 0 bases and J by 8 bases, with 5 bases left in between. The CDR3 is CASSLEGDIQYF. The CDR3 nucleotides are TGTGCCAGCAGCTTAGAAGGGGACATTCAGTACTTC.

The chain links TRBV30 to TRBJ2-3, with 9 bases fitting TRBD1. The germline gives CDR1 GTSNPN, CDR2 SVGIG (reference sequence). The V and J ends lost 2 bases and 3 bases, in that order; junction bases with no gene match: 3. The CDR3 totals 14 residues. Here the CDR3 DNA reads TGTGCCTGGAGTCCCGGACAGGGGACAGATACGCAGTATTTT. The encoded protein is CAWSPGQGTDTQYF.

This chain links TRBV6-2 or TRBV6-3 with TRBJ2-3; TRBD1 might be the D (5 bases). Trimming shortened V by 2 bases and J by 4 bases, and 16 bases separated the two germline ends. Germline loops: CDR1 MNHEY, CDR2 SVGEGT. The length of the CDR3 is 16 residues. The CDR3 region has the DNA TGTGCCAGCAGTTACGAACCGGGTAAGGGGTCAGATACGCAGTATTTT. Translating it yields CASSYEPGKGSDTQYF.